This TCR beta chain was observed in a study of T cells after yellow fever vaccination (dated by TCRdb to about 2019). Notes on the research overall: Memory subsets (EM, EMRA, CM and Tscm) were sorted on a BD FACS Aria III using CD3, CD45RA, CCR7 and CD95 staining. The SMART-Seq v4 Ultra Low Input RNA kit was used to prepare libraries from fractions with low cell numbers. Bulk TCR alpha and beta repertoires were sequenced longitudinally to track T-cell clones before and after primary and booster YFV17D yellow fever vaccination. Two healthy male donors, one aged 18 to 30 and one aged 30 to 40 years, made up the cohort. Blood was collected at multiple timepoints before and after primary and secondary immunization, and bulk PBMC replicates and cell subsets were isolated. Memory subsets were sorted on days 0, 15 and 45 and at 18 months following primary vaccination, and on days 0, 15 and 45 following the 30-year booster. Broad study findings and their caveats: Because the study included only a couple of donors, the extent to which the findings can be generalized is limited. After the booster, most clones that had expanded after primary vaccination were detected again (around 97% of CD4 and under 90% of CD8), suggesting broad maintenance of memory. A small fraction of clonotypes showed up in both the CD4 and CD8 compartments, probably as a result of convergent recombination. Because abundant contaminating clonotypes from the bulk population could be contained in FACS-sorted repertoires, computational filtering was required. Compared with the primary T-cell response, the secondary T-cell response was weaker but faster, peaking on day 5 rather than day 15. On day 0, almost all vaccine-responding clonotypes were below detection in the sorted memory subsets.

TCR cDNA was synthesized by 5'RACE template switching, through which a universal primer site and unique molecular identifiers were introduced. cDNA synthesis was primed from both the TCR alpha and TCR beta constant segments. Libraries were amplified in two PCR steps, with sample barcodes and sequencing adapters added in the second step. Sequencing of libraries was done on Illumina HiSeq 2500 (2x100 bp) or NovaSeq (2x150 bp). The original pipeline was this. MIGEC handled demultiplexing of reads and collapsing into UMI consensus sequences, while MiXCR performed V(D)J alignment. Vaccine-responding clonotypes were defined with edgeR using replicate PBMC samples, requiring FDR below 0.01 and a log2 fold change above 5 up to day 15. Each bulk clonotype was labeled CD4 or CD8 based on which sequenced repertoire, CD4 or CD8, contained the clonotype at higher abundance. To estimate how each clone was distributed across memory phenotypes, clonotype frequencies in memory subsets were weighted by the numbers of FACS-sorted cells. Clones were called with MiXCR by TCRdb after fastp trimmed the public reads at Q25, and only in-frame beta chains were retained. Every CDR3 protein is listed once, alongside the most common genes and DNA of its rows. Here the V and J calls rest on TCRdb's processing, not on the authors' analysis. The sample table holds tens of thousands of distinct CDR3 sequences, of which roughly 6.3% were seen once. 25% of the sample is in the top ten clones.

Notes on this clonotype: Per-base quality was not reported, and no clone a single base away is much larger than it.

The treatment or condition label of this sample denotes: live attenuated yellow fever vaccine strain. PBMCs were isolated from peripheral blood using a standard Ficoll-Paque protocol. The RNeasy Micro Kit was used to extract RNA from sorted memory subsets. This clonotype was sampled from a man between 25 and 39 years old who received the YFV17D yellow fever vaccine. The sample here was PBMCs, either bulk or a sorted T-cell subset (CD4+, CD8+, memory, or dextramer-sorted; not recorded which), taken on the day of the yellow fever booster vaccination.

The encoded CDR3 is CASSQGGSGRPIDSYEQYF. The DNA sequence reads TGCGCCAGCAGCCAAGGAGGAAGCGGGAGGCCAATAGACTCCTACGAGCAGTACTTC. Recombination connected TRBV4-3 to TRBJ2-7, with TRBD2 identical over 9 junction bases. The CDR3 goes from the cysteine to the phenylalanine over 19 residues. The only DNA kept is the CDR3, 57 bases in frame from the first base. Relative to germline, V is missing 1 base and J is missing 0 bases, with 13 bases of the junction outside any gene match. Via the germline V gene, CDR1 is LGHNA and CDR2 YSLEER.